The clone carrying this T cell receptor (beta chain) has at least ten counts. The target antigen is unknown. The sample belongs to a study of neurological immune-mediated disorders. 5'RACE employing 10-nucleotide random UMIs yielded the cDNA. TCRdb called the 5' RACE reads again in MiXCR, with one record for every CDR3 protein. The table shows tens of thousands of distinct CDR3 sequences, with over 20% occurring only once. Whole-study results and caveats: Multiple sclerosis patients had less TCR clonal expansion than even healthy controls, unlike HTLV-1-associated myelopathy.

Unsorted libraries were prepared from 2 million PBMCs that had been stored at -80 C. Germline lookup yields CDR1 SGHVS and CDR2 FNYEAQ. V lost 2 bases, J lost 7 bases, and 9 bases lay in between. This CDR3 region has 13 residues. The V and J genes are TRBV7-6 and TRBJ1-5; D uncertain. The source of this sequence is a woman between 65 and 79 years old in good health. Sequenced: PBMCs. CDR3 in DNA: TGTGCCAGCAGCTTAATAGGCGGCCAGCCCCAGCATTTT. Residues: CASSLIGGQPQHF.